These T cell receptor beta chains were read from a single sample in a study of cytomegalovirus exposure and HLA in healthy donors. Sequencing used immunoSEQ multiplex PCR; TCRdb keeps in-frame clones, though not all of them. Of about 140,000 clones in the sample, roughly three quarters were seen once. The specimen was PBMCs. These receptors all come from a male donor in good health and CMV-seronegative. Each CDR3 is given with its conserved first and last residue. A D gene is named only where the DNA matches it firmly. A clone size is listed for some rows: how often the clone was seen (once, few, many), or a class if it is expanded.

cdr3_length j_call clone_size d_call v_call cdr3_nt cdr3_aa
17 TRBJ2-5 once TRBD2 TRBV2 TGTGCCAGCAGTGAACCAAGCGGGGGCGATATCCAAGAGACCCAGTACTTC CASSEPSGGDIQETQYF
16 TRBJ2-5 . TRBD1 TRBV2 TGTGCCAGCAGGAGGTCTCCGGGACAGTTTCAAGAGACCCAGTACTTC CASRRSPGQFQETQYF
17 TRBJ2-1 . TRBD2 TRBV11-2 TGTGCCAGCAGCTTAAATCGGGGGGGCAGGGGAGGCAATGAGCAGTTCTTC CASSLNRGGRGGNEQFF
13 TRBJ1-1 few . TRBV6-1 TGTGCCAGCAGTCCTTCTGGGCAGATCCAGGCTTTCTTT CASSPSGQIQAFF
10 TRBJ1-5 few . TRBV10-3 TGTGCCGCCGGGAGGCAGCCCCAGCATTTT CAAGRQPQHF
14 TRBJ1-1 . . TRBV30 TGTGCCTGGAGTAGGACAGAAAGACATCTTAAAGCTTTCTTT CAWSRTERHLKAFF
14 TRBJ1-2 once . TRBV10-1 TGCGCCAGCAGTATATGGGGCAAAGATTATGGCTACACCTTC CASSIWGKDYGYTF
11 TRBJ1-2 . . TRBV29-1 TGCAGCGTTGTGGTGGCGGATGGCTACACCTTC CSVVVADGYTF
13 TRBJ2-7 . . TRBV7-8 TGTGCCAGCAGCTTAGGCGGAACCTACGAGCAGTACTTC CASSLGGTYEQYF
14 TRBJ1-1 . TRBD1 TRBV10-2 TGCGCCAGCAGTGTGGGACAGGGATACACTGAAGCTTTCTTT CASSVGQGYTEAFF
14 TRBJ2-7 . . TRBV21-1 TGTGCCAGCAGCGGGCCAGGAAACTCCTACGAGCAGTACTTC CASSGPGNSYEQYF
16 TRBJ1-6 . TRBD1 TRBV10-1 TGCGCCAGCAGTGATAACGAGGGACAGCGTAATTCACCCCTCCACTTT CASSDNEGQRNSPLHF
13 TRBJ1-2 . . TRBV7-8 TGTGCCAGCAGCCCACCTCAGGGTTTGGGCTACACCTTC CASSPPQGLGYTF
14 TRBJ2-5 . . TRBV7-2 TGTGCCAGCAGCGGGCGACAGGACCGATGGACCCAGTACTTC CASSGRQDRWTQYF
15 TRBJ2-7 . TRBD1 TRBV5-1 TGCGCCAGCAGCTTAGACGCCGGGACAGGGGGCGAGCAGTACTTC CASSLDAGTGGEQYF
14 TRBJ1-5 . . TRBV5-1 TGCGCCAGCAGCTTAGCAGGGAGGGGCCAGCCCCAGCATTTT CASSLAGRGQPQHF
13 TRBJ2-7 . TRBD1 TRBV5-1 TGCGCCAGCAGCGTGGACAGGCCCTACGAGCAGTACTTC CASSVDRPYEQYF
13 TRBJ1-2 . . TRBV5-4 TGTGCCAGCAGCTTGGAAGGAACCAGGGGCTACACCTTC CASSLEGTRGYTF
12 TRBJ1-6 . . TRBV19 TGTGCCAGTGGACAGTATAATTCACCCCTCCACTTT CASGQYNSPLHF
13 TRBJ2-7 . . TRBV29-1 TGCAGCGTTGCCCAGCAGGATTACTACGAGCAGTACTTC CSVAQQDYYEQYF
13 TRBJ1-5 few . TRBV2 TGTGCCAGCAGTTTAGGGGTGGGACAGCCCCAGCATTTT CASSLGVGQPQHF
13 TRBJ2-2 once . TRBV15 TGTGCCACATCAACGGGGGAGGAAGGGGAGCTGTTTTTT CATSTGEEGELFF
15 TRBJ2-2 . TRBD1 TRBV7-9 TGTGCCAGCAGTCCCGGACAGGGGCGGGCCGGGGAGCTGTTTTTT CASSPGQGRAGELFF
14 TRBJ1-5 . . TRBV5-6 TGTGCCAGCAGCTTGACCGGGGGAACTTCGGCCCAGCATTTT CASSLTGGTSAQHF
13 TRBJ1-2 . . TRBV2 TGTGCCAGCAGGAGAGGTGCTAACTATGGCTACACCTTC CASRRGANYGYTF
14 TRBJ2-7 few . TRBV23-1 TGCGCCAGCAGTCAATCTTGGCAGGGCCACGAGCAGTACTTC CASSQSWQGHEQYF
15 TRBJ1-2 once TRBD1 TRBV5-6 TGTGCCAGCAGCTTGAATCCGGGACAGCTCTATGGCTACACCTTC CASSLNPGQLYGYTF
16 TRBJ2-5 . . TRBV28 TGTGCCAGCGGGGAGGCTGGGACCTCCCCTGTTGAGACCCAGTACTTC CASGEAGTSPVETQYF
14 TRBJ1-5 . . TRBV7-2 TGTGCCAGCAGCTTACACAGGGACAATCAGCCCCAGCATTTT CASSLHRDNQPQHF
13 TRBJ1-1 . . TRBV28 TGTGCCAGCAGTTTATCAGGGAACACTGAAGCTTTCTTT CASSLSGNTEAFF
16 TRBJ1-4 once . TRBV4-3 TGCGCCAGCAGCCAAGATCTTCCCAGGGCTAATGAAAAACTGTTTTTT CASSQDLPRANEKLFF
13 TRBJ1-1 . . TRBV6-5 TGTGCCAGCAAGGAACACTCGGGCACTGAAGCTTTCTTT CASKEHSGTEAFF
12 TRBJ1-1 . . TRBV2 TGTGCCAGCAGAGAGATGAACACTGAAGCTTTCTTT CASREMNTEAFF
14 TRBJ1-5 . . TRBV6-1 TGTGCCAGCAGGACAGACCTGGTTAATCAGCCCCAGCATTTT CASRTDLVNQPQHF
18 TRBJ2-3 . TRBD2 TRBV9 TGTGCCAGCAGCGTAGGGTACGATGCGGGGGGGCTAGCAGATACGCAGTATTTT CASSVGYDAGGLADTQYF
14 TRBJ2-7 . . TRBV6-4 TGTGCCAGCAGTCCCCCCCGACAGACCTACGAGCAGTACTTC CASSPPRQTYEQYF
14 TRBJ1-2 . TRBD1 TRBV7-3 TGTGCCAGCAGCGCGCCGGGACAGGGGTCTGGCTACACCTTC CASSAPGQGSGYTF
12 TRBJ1-1 . . TRBV5-8 TGTGCCAGCAGCTTGGGGACTTACATGGCTTTCTTT CASSLGTYMAFF
15 TRBJ2-6 . TRBD1 TRBV28 TGTGCCAGCAGTACAGGGGGCGCCGGGGCCAACGTCCTGACTTTC CASSTGGAGANVLTF
14 TRBJ2-7 . . TRBV5-1 TGCGCCAGCAGCTTGGTTAGCCCAGCCTACGAGCAGTACTTC CASSLVSPAYEQYF
14 TRBJ1-2 . TRBD1 TRBV5-6 TGTGCCAGCAGCCAAGGGACAGCTTTCTGGGGCTACACCTTC CASSQGTAFWGYTF
13 TRBJ1-2 . TRBD1 TRBV28 TGTGCCAGCAGTTCTGGGACAGGGCGAGGCTACACCTTC CASSSGTGRGYTF
14 TRBJ2-3 . . TRBV6-5 TGTGCCAGCAGCCCGGGGGGCCTCACAGATACGCAGTATTTT CASSPGGLTDTQYF
15 TRBJ1-4 . . TRBV7-9 TGTGCCAGCAGCTTACTGCAAGGACTTGATGAAAAACTGTTTTTT CASSLLQGLDEKLFF
14 TRBJ1-6 . . TRBV13 TGTGCCAGCAGCTTCCGGCAGGGTGGGTCACCCCTCCACTTT CASSFRQGGSPLHF
16 TRBJ1-2 . TRBD1 TRBV28 TGTGCCAGCAGTGGGGGAGGAACAGGGGGTAACTATGGCTACACCTTC CASSGGGTGGNYGYTF
13 TRBJ1-1 . . TRBV19 TGTGCCAGTAGTATCGGACTTTGGACTGAAGCTTTCTTT CASSIGLWTEAFF
14 TRBJ1-1 . . TRBV7-8 TGTGCCAGCAGCTTAGGCAGGGGGAACACTGAAGCTTTCTTT CASSLGRGNTEAFF
15 TRBJ2-5 . TRBD2 TRBV4-2 TGTGCCAGCAGCTACCAGGGTAGCGGGACTGAGGCCCAGTACTTC CASSYQGSGTEAQYF
14 TRBJ2-1 few TRBD2 TRBV7-9 TGTGCCAGCAGCCCTGGGACTAGCGGGCTAGAGCAGTTCTTC CASSPGTSGLEQFF
12 TRBJ2-7 . . TRBV28 TGTGCCAGCAGGATAGGGAGATTGGGGCAGTACTTC CASRIGRLGQYF
14 TRBJ1-6 once . TRBV7-2 TGTGCCAGCAGCTTAGGACAGCGCACCTGGCCCCTCCACTTT CASSLGQRTWPLHF